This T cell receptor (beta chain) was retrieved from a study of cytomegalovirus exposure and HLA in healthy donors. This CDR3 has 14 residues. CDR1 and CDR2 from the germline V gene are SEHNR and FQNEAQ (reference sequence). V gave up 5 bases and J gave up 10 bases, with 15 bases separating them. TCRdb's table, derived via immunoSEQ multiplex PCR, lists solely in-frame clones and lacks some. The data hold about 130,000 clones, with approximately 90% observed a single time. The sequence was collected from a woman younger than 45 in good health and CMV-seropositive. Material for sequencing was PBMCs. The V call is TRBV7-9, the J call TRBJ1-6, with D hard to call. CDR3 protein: CASSPDGLGSPLHF. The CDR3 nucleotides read TGTGCCAGCAGCCCTGACGGCCTCGGGTCACCCCTCCACTTT. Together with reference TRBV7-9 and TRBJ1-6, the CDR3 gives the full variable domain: DTGVSQNPRHKITKRGQNVTFRCDPISEHNRLYWYRQTLGQGPEFLTYFQNEAQLEKSRLLSDRFSAERPKGSFSTLEIQRTEQGDSAMYLCASSPDGLGSPLHFGNGTRLTVT.